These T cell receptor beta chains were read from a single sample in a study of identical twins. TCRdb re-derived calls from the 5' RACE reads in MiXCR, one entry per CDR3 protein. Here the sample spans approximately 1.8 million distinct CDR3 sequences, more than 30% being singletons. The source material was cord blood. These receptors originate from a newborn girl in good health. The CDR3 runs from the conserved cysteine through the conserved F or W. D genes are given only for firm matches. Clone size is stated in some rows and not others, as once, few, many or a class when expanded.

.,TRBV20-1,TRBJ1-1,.,CSARRQENTEAFF,TGCAGTGCTAGGAGGCAGGAGAACACTGAAGCTTTCTTT
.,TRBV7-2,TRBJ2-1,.,CASSFRHYNEQFF,TGTGCCAGCAGCTTTCGGCACTACAATGAGCAGTTCTTC
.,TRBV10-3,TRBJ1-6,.,CAISERQSSCNSPLHF,TGTGCCATCAGTGAGCGACAGAGCTCCTGTAATTCACCCCTCCACTTT
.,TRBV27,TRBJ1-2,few,CASSGAQGPYGYTF,TGTGCCAGCTCCGGAGCCCAGGGGCCCTATGGCTACACCTTC
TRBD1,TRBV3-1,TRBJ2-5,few,CASSQGQGTQYF,TGTGCCAGCAGCCAGGGACAGGGGACCCAGTACTTC
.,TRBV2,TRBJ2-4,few,CASRARYAKNIQYF,TGTGCCAGCAGAGCGAGATATGCCAAAAACATTCAGTACTTC
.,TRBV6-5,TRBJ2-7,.,CASRNRASGNPYEQYF,TGTGCCAGCAGAAACAGGGCTAGCGGAAACCCCTACGAGCAGTACTTC
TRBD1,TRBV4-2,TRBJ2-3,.,CASSQGGPGGADTQYF,TGTGCCAGCAGCCAAGGTGGCCCAGGGGGCGCAGATACGCAGTATTTT
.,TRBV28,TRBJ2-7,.,CASTPGDYEQYF,TGTGCCAGCACGCCGGGAGACTACGAGCAGTACTTC
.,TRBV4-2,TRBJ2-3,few,CASSQAYQVAGSTDTQYF,TGTGCCAGCAGCCAAGCCTACCAGGTCGCGGGTAGCACAGATACGCAGTATTTT
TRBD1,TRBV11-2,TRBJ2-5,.,CASSPNTGGGTQYF,TGTGCCAGCAGCCCTAATACAGGGGGCGGGACCCAGTACTTC
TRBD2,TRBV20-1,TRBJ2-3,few,CSAPGLAGVEAFTDTQYF,TGCAGTGCCCCGGGACTAGCGGGAGTCGAGGCCTTCACAGATACGCAGTATTTT
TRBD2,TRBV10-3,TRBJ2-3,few,CAISGRTSGGPTDTQYF,TGTGCCATCAGTGGACGGACTAGCGGGGGACCCACAGATACGCAGTATTTT
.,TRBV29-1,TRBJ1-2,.,CSVARPQGPSFNCGYTF,TGCAGCGTTGCCCGGCCTCAGGGGCCAAGTTTTAACTGTGGCTACACCTTC